Listed below are T cell receptor beta chains from one sample, sequenced in a study of T-cell memory formation after mild COVID-19. TCRdb passed the 5' RACE reads through MiXCR, listing each CDR3 protein once. The sample yields some 130,000 distinct CDR3 sequences, about 15% seen once. The specimen sequenced was PBMCs or a T cell subset sorted from them (not recorded which). Source of these receptors: an adult woman who had mild COVID-19 (a few samples of this study predate the infection). Cell type and time point are not known. The CDR3 runs from the conserved cysteine through the conserved F or W. A D gene is named only where the DNA matches it firmly. Not every row has a clone size; where given, it reads once, few, many or a size class.

d_call,v_call,clone_size,j_call,cdr3_aa,cdr3_nt
TRBD1,TRBV5-1,few,TRBJ2-7,CASSFSGTGIYEQYF,TGCGCCAGCAGCTTCTCAGGGACAGGCATCTACGAGCAGTACTTC
.,TRBV29-1,.,TRBJ2-1,CSVFALDNEQFF,TGCAGCGTCTTTGCCCTAGACAATGAGCAGTTCTTC
TRBD1,TRBV12-3/TRBV12-4,many,TRBJ2-7,CASSENRGEQYF,TGTGCCAGCAGTGAAAACAGGGGCGAGCAGTACTTC
.,TRBV7-7,.,TRBJ2-5,CASSLQREMTQYF,TGTGCTAGCAGCTTACAACGGGAGATGACCCAGTACTTC
.,TRBV12-3/TRBV12-4,.,TRBJ2-3,CASSSPWGAEITDTQYF,TGTGCCAGCAGTTCTCCCTGGGGAGCGGAAATAACAGATACGCAGTATTTT
.,TRBV7-9,few,TRBJ2-7,CASSVPSLEQYF,TGTGCCAGCAGCGTCCCCTCCCTCGAGCAGTACTTC
.,TRBV24-1,few,TRBJ2-3,CATSYGTITDTQYF,TGTGCCACCAGTTACGGGACCATCACAGATACGCAGTATTTT
TRBD1,TRBV5-1,few,TRBJ2-3,CASSLGGLASSTDTQYF,TGCGCCAGCAGCTTAGGGGGCCTAGCATCTAGCACAGATACGCAGTATTTT
.,TRBV12-3/TRBV12-4,many,TRBJ2-1,CASTVDGLGEQFF,TGTGCCAGCACCGTAGACGGTCTGGGGGAGCAGTTCTTC
.,TRBV20-1,few,TRBJ1-5,CSATRVHANSNQPQHF,TGCAGTGCTACCCGGGTCCACGCGAATAGCAATCAGCCCCAGCATTTT
TRBD1,TRBV6-6,many,TRBJ1-1,CASSYSRSGGDTEAFF,TGTGCCAGCAGTTACTCGAGGTCAGGGGGGGACACTGAAGCTTTCTTT
.,TRBV6-1,few,TRBJ2-3,CASRTLGAYTDTQYF,TGTGCCAGCAGGACGCTAGGGGCCTACACAGATACGCAGTATTTT
.,TRBV7-8,.,TRBJ2-7,CAISPTGSRTHEQYF,TGTGCCATCAGCCCTACGGGATCCCGGACGCACGAGCAGTACTTC
TRBD1,TRBV5-1,.,TRBJ2-3,CASRRGQTDTQYF,TGCGCCAGCAGGAGGGGACAGACAGATACGCAGTATTTT
.,TRBV4-1,few,TRBJ1-6,CASSQNTMDSPLHF,TGCGCCAGCAGCCAAAACACGATGGATTCACCCCTCCACTTT
.,TRBV7-2,.,TRBJ2-6,CASRGGGKITGANVLTF,TGTGCCAGCAGAGGCGGCGGGAAAATAACTGGGGCCAACGTCCTGACTTTC
TRBD1,TRBV12-3/TRBV12-4,few,TRBJ1-1,CASSYAGGWGTEAFF,TGTGCCAGCAGTTACGCAGGGGGATGGGGCACTGAAGCTTTCTTT
.,TRBV4-1,few,TRBJ1-1,CASSQEPGRYTEAFF,TGCGCCAGCAGCCAAGAACCAGGGCGGTACACTGAAGCTTTCTTT
TRBD2,TRBV5-6,.,TRBJ2-7,CASSLGGRRDF,TGTGCCAGCAGCTTGGGCGGGAGGCGGGACTTC
.,TRBV5-1,few,TRBJ2-3,CASSLDIPADTQYF,TGCGCCAGCAGCTTGGATATTCCAGCGGATACGCAGTATTTT
TRBD2,TRBV20-1,.,TRBJ2-7,CSAREVLGTSQYEQYF,TGCAGTGCTAGAGAGGTTCTCGGGACTAGCCAGTACGAGCAGTACTTC
.,TRBV14,few,TRBJ1-1,CASSQERRHPMFTEAFF,TGTGCCAGCAGCCAAGAAAGGAGGCATCCAATGTTCACTGAAGCTTTCTTT
TRBD1,TRBV6-6,.,TRBJ2-2,CASSGTGGNTGELFF,TGTGCCAGCAGTGGGACAGGGGGAAACACCGGGGAGCTGTTTTTT
.,TRBV6-5,few,TRBJ1-2,CASSYGTMGGYTF,TGTGCCAGCAGTTACGGGACCATGGGTGGCTACACCTTC
.,TRBV6-1,few,TRBJ1-1,CASSERQWGVNTEAFF,TGTGCCAGCAGTGAACGGCAGTGGGGGGTGAACACTGAAGCTTTCTTT
.,TRBV24-1,few,TRBJ2-1,CATSAGPEQFF,TGTGCCACCAGTGCGGGGCCTGAGCAGTTCTTC
TRBD1,TRBV2,.,TRBJ2-2,CASRGPRRGDRTGELFF,TGTGCCAGCAGAGGACCGAGGCGAGGGGACAGAACCGGGGAGCTGTTTTTT
TRBD1,TRBV3-1,few,TRBJ2-7,CASSQIATGSSYEQYF,TGTGCCAGCAGCCAGATTGCGACAGGGAGCTCCTACGAGCAGTACTTC
.,TRBV4-3,few,TRBJ2-1,CASSQDSVEMMGNEQFF,TGCGCCAGCAGCCAAGATTCGGTTGAGATGATGGGCAATGAGCAGTTCTTC
.,TRBV12-3/TRBV12-4,few,TRBJ2-7,CASSSRDKSYEQYF,TGTGCCAGCAGCTCCCGGGACAAGAGCTACGAGCAGTACTTC